The 6 T cell receptor beta chains in this list originate from one sample, sequenced in a study of T cells in women clearing cervical HPV infection. Some clones are missing from TCRdb's copy, which holds only in-frame ones; the method was immunoSEQ multiplex PCR. The ten top clones account for 4.5% to 5.5%, within a sample of under 50,000 clones. The source material was blood buffy coat. Every receptor here comes from a woman between 18 and 70 years old with a cervical HPV16 infection that either progressed to CIN3+ or cleared (not recorded which).

CDR3 region: CSAKRGLQDNEQFF. The sequenced CDR3 bases are TGCAGTGCCAAGAGGGGGCTCCAGGACAATGAG. This sequence joins TRBV20-1 and TRBJ2-1; 7 positions match TRBD1. The read terminates 3 residues ahead of where the CDR3 ends, so the germline J gene completes it. The CDR3 has 14 amino acids. The germline V gene has CDR1 DFQATT and CDR2 SNEGSKA (reference sequence). The V gene end was trimmed by 6 bases and the J gene end by 5 bases; junction bases not matched to a gene: 10.

To note about this clone: The CDR3 goes on 3 residues after the read ends, and that part is filled in from the germline J gene. The rearrangement links TRBV19 to TRBJ2-2; 7 bases fit TRBD2. J gave up 0 bases and V 9 bases, and 4 bases lay outside the gene matches. From germline, CDR1 is LNHDA and CDR2 SQIVND (reference sequence). CDR3 length: 14 amino acids. This chain's CDR3 is CASQGLANTGELFF. Incomplete CDR3 DNA: TGTGCCAGCCAAGGACTAGCGAACACCGGGGAG. Full variable domain (rest looked up from reference TRBV19 and TRBJ2-2): DGGITQSPKYLFRKEGQNVTLSCEQNLNHDAMYWYRQDPGQGLRLIYYSQIVNDFQKGDIAEGYSVSREKKESFPLTVTSAQKNPTAFYLCASQGLANTGELFFGEGSRLTVL.

For this clone: The read ends 3 residues before the CDR3 terminus; that terminus is restored from the germline J gene. This chain uses TRBV5-5 with TRBJ2-1; D unresolved. V lost 3 bases and J lost 4, with 14 bases in between. Germline V lookup: CDR1 SGHKS, CDR2 YYEKEE (reference sequence). This CDR3 is 15 amino acids long. The CDR3: CASSSEASVYNEQFF. The CDR3 bases that were read are TGTGCCAGCAGCTCGGAAGCAAGCGTTTACAATGAG.

In regard to this clone: The read finishes 3 residues shy of the CDR3 end, and the germline J gene is used to complete it. This chain uses TRBV7-8 with TRBJ2-2; D gene unclear. Between the trimmed V and J ends, which lost 1 base and 7 bases, there was a span of 7 bases. The CDR3 spans 13 residues. Looked up from germline, CDR1 is SGHVS and CDR2 is FQNEAQ. The CDR3 region is CASSLVGGGELFF. CDR3 bases read: TGTGCCAGCAGCTTAGTAGGCGGCGGGGAG. Full variable domain (outside the CDR3, taken from reference TRBV7-8 and TRBJ2-2): GAGVSQSPRYKVAKRGQDVALRCDPISGHVSLFWYQQALGQGPEFLTYFQNEAQLDKSGLPSDRFFAERPEGSVSTLKIQRTQQEDSAVYLCASSLVGGGELFFGEGSRLTVL.

CDR3 bases read: TGTGCCATCAGGGAGGGACCATCGGTAGCGGATACG. Its protein product is CAIREGPSVADT. In full, the CDR3 is CAIREGPSVADTQYF. The chain is built from TRBV10-3 and TRBJ2-3, with D tentatively TRBD2 (6 bases). Coverage ceases 3 residues before the CDR3 finishes, and the germline J gene fills in the end. The CDR3 contains 15 residues. With 6 bases removed from V and 6 bases from J, the gap between germline ends came to 19 bases. CDR1 is ENHRY, CDR2 SYGVKD, per germline.

With regard to this clone: The read comes to an end 3 residues before the CDR3 does, leaving the germline J gene to fill in the end. The V call is TRBV29-1, the J call TRBJ1-6; a weak D match, TRBD1 (6 bases). Trimming stripped 6 bases from V and 9 bases from J, with 15 bases between. CDR3 length: 13 amino acids. Germline lookup yields CDR1 SQVTM and CDR2 ANQGSEA. CDR3 amino acids: CSVSTGGSSPLHF. The covered CDR3 bases are TGCAGCGTGTCGACAGGAGGCAGTTCACCC.